This is a list of T cell receptor beta chains from one sample in a study of blood T cell repertoires in COVID-19. The assay was immunoSEQ multiplex PCR, and TCRdb's table has in-frame clones only and misses some. The data contain 85,000 to 130,000 clones, 87% of them singletons. Input material: peripheral blood. The receptors originated from a man in his fifties with acute or convalescent COVID-19. CDR3s leave out the opening cysteine and the closing phenylalanine or tryptophan. The D gene is left open where the match is weak.

J: TRBJ1-2; D: -; V: TRBV5-5; CDR3: ASSLGPGINYGYT
J: TRBJ2-3; D: TRBD2; V: TRBV30; CDR3: AWRKGTSGTDTQY
J: TRBJ2-3; D: TRBD2; V: TRBV7-8; CDR3: ASSLSGRMGTQY
J: TRBJ2-7; D: -; V: TRBV25-1; CDR3: ASSGDFYEQY
J: TRBJ2-7; D: -; V: TRBV5-4; CDR3: ASSLGHSSSYEQY
J: TRBJ2-7; D: -; V: TRBV7-6; CDR3: ASSLAGGTYEQY
J: TRBJ1-2; D: TRBD1; V: TRBV28; CDR3: ASSKGQGAWYGYT
J: TRBJ1-6; D: -; V: TRBV10-1; CDR3: ASSPGASSPLH
J: TRBJ2-7; D: TRBD1; V: TRBV6-6; CDR3: ASSYPEGQDHEQY
J: TRBJ2-2; D: TRBD2; V: TRBV4-1; CDR3: ASSQGVSGRPGELF
J: TRBJ2-2; D: TRBD1; V: TRBV7-9; CDR3: ASSSPRTGVNTGELF
J: TRBJ1-6; D: -; V: TRBV3-1/TRBV3-2; CDR3: ASSLPGRGNSPLH
J: TRBJ1-6; D: TRBD1; V: TRBV6-1; CDR3: ASSGRRTDRGSSASPLH
J: TRBJ2-2; D: TRBD2; V: TRBV7-2; CDR3: ASSFSGRNTGELF
J: TRBJ2-2; D: -; V: TRBV3-1/TRBV3-2; CDR3: ASSEARGGVDTGELF
J: TRBJ1-4; D: -; V: TRBV5-1; CDR3: ASSPSSGDRVF
J: TRBJ2-1; D: -; V: TRBV2; CDR3: ASSAAGLGYNEQF
J: TRBJ2-7; D: -; V: TRBV11-2; CDR3: ASRQATGPYEQY
J: TRBJ2-7; D: -; V: TRBV4-1; CDR3: ASSQDSYEQY
J: TRBJ1-1; D: -; V: TRBV29-1; CDR3: SVEDRGTEAF
J: TRBJ1-2; D: TRBD1; V: TRBV18; CDR3: ASSPEGQGARRYGYT
J: TRBJ1-1; D: -; V: TRBV15; CDR3: ATSRPQAPWAF
J: TRBJ2-7; D: -; V: TRBV25-1; CDR3: ASSATSPSYEQY
J: TRBJ2-1; D: TRBD1; V: TRBV28; CDR3: ASSRTGGYEQF
J: TRBJ1-2; D: -; V: TRBV5-5; CDR3: ASSAESGGVGYT
J: TRBJ1-1; D: -; V: TRBV19; CDR3: ASSPQGFWAF
J: TRBJ2-1; D: -; V: TRBV4-1; CDR3: ASSQGPGLDYNEQF
J: TRBJ2-1; D: -; V: TRBV27; CDR3: ASSGNSGPYNEQF
J: TRBJ1-4; D: -; V: TRBV5-1; CDR3: ASSLGRGATNEKLF
J: TRBJ1-3; D: -; V: TRBV5-6; CDR3: ASSLGGSGNTIY
J: TRBJ2-1; D: -; V: TRBV5-1; CDR3: ASSLGPGYYNEQF
J: TRBJ1-4; D: TRBD1; V: TRBV7-9; CDR3: ASSLRTGAGEKLF
J: TRBJ2-5; D: TRBD2; V: TRBV27; CDR3: ASSFGLGGQETQY
J: TRBJ2-3; D: -; V: TRBV2; CDR3: AFSRGTWTDTQY
J: TRBJ2-4; D: TRBD1; V: TRBV19; CDR3: ASFRQGGIQY
J: TRBJ2-7; D: -; V: TRBV19; CDR3: ASSIGGRPGSHEQY
J: TRBJ2-2; D: TRBD1; V: TRBV5-1; CDR3: ASSYGGQGASGELF
J: TRBJ1-6; D: TRBD1; V: TRBV6-5; CDR3: ASRRRTGKDSPLH
J: TRBJ2-7; D: -; V: TRBV3-1/TRBV3-2; CDR3: ASSQDGQSYEQY
J: TRBJ2-1; D: TRBD2; V: TRBV19; CDR3: ASIRTSGSYNEQF
J: TRBJ2-1; D: -; V: TRBV6-5; CDR3: ASSDSSGVDEQF
J: TRBJ2-2; D: -; V: TRBV5-4; CDR3: ASSAAGNLFGELF
J: TRBJ2-2; D: TRBD1; V: TRBV28; CDR3: ASKTGAGTGELF
J: TRBJ2-5; D: TRBD1; V: TRBV7-9; CDR3: ASSPRTGVWTQY
J: TRBJ1-2; D: TRBD1; V: TRBV19; CDR3: ASSKPGQRLLGYT
J: TRBJ2-7; D: -; V: TRBV23-1; CDR3: ASRAAGRAVYEQY
J: TRBJ1-1; D: -; V: TRBV6-5; CDR3: ASSPQRGTEAF
J: TRBJ2-1; D: -; V: TRBV10-3; CDR3: AISERAGSSYNEQF
J: TRBJ2-7; D: TRBD1; V: TRBV5-6; CDR3: ASSSGQGLPYEQY
J: TRBJ2-3; D: TRBD2; V: TRBV28; CDR3: ASSLLLATTDTQY
J: TRBJ2-7; D: -; V: TRBV7-8; CDR3: ASSSAPAVSSYEQY
J: TRBJ2-1; D: TRBD2; V: TRBV27; CDR3: ASRIAGTSYNEQF
J: TRBJ2-7; D: TRBD2; V: TRBV10-3; CDR3: AISPGLAGSYEQY
J: TRBJ2-3; D: TRBD1; V: TRBV3-1/TRBV3-2; CDR3: ASSQTGAGTDTQY
J: TRBJ2-1; D: TRBD2; V: TRBV11-2; CDR3: ASSSYSGRAGNEQF